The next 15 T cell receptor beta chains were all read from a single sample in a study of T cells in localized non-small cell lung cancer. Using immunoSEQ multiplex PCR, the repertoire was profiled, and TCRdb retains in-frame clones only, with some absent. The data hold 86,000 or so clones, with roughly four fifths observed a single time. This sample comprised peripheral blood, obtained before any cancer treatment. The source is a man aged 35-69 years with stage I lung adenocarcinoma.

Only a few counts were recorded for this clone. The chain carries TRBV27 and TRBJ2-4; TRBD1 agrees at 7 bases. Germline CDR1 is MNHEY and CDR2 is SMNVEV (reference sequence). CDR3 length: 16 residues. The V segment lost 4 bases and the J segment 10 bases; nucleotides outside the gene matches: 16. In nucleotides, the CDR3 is TGTGCCAGCAGTTCGACCGGGACAGTTACCTTTAGGATTCAGTACTTC. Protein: CASSSTGTVTFRIQYF.

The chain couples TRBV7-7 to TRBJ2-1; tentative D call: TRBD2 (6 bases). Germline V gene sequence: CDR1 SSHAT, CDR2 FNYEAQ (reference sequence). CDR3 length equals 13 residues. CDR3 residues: CASAGSLQGEQFF. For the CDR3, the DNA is TGTGCTAGCGCGGGGAGTCTACAAGGTGAGCAGTTCTTC.

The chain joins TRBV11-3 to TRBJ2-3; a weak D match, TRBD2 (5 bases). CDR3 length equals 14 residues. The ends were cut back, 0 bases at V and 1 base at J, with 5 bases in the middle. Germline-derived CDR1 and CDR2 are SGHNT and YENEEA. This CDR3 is CASSLDSGTDTQYF. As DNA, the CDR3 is TGTGCCAGCAGCTTAGATAGCGGCACAGATACGCAGTATTTT.

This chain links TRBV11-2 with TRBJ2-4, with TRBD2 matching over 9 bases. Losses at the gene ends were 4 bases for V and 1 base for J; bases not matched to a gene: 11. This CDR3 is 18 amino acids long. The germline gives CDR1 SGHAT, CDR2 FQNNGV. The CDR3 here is CASSSKPGAGGAKNIQYF. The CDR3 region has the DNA TGTGCCAGCAGCTCAAAGCCGGGAGCGGGAGGCGCCAAAAACATTCAGTACTTC.

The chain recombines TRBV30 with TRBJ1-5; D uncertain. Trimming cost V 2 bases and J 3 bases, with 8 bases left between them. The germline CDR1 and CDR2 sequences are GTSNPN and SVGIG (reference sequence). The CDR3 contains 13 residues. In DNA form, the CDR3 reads TGTGCCTGGAGTACATCCAACAATCAGCCCCAGCATTTT. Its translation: CAWSTSNNQPQHF.

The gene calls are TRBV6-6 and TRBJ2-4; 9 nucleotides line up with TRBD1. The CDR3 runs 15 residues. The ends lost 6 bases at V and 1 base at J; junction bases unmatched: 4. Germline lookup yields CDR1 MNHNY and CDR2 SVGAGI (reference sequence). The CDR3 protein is CASRTGGYAKNIQYF. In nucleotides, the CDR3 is TGTGCCAGCAGAACAGGGGGCTACGCCAAAAACATTCAGTACTTC.

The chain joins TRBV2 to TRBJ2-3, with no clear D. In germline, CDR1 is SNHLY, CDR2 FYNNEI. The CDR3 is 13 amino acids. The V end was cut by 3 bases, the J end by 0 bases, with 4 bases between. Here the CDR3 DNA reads TGTGCCAGCAGTGAGCAGAGCACAGATACGCAGTATTTT. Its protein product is CASSEQSTDTQYF.

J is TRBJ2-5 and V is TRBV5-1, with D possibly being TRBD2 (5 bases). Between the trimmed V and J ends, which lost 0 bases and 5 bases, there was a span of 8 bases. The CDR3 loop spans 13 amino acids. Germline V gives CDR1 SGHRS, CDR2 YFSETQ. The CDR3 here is CASSLGGWETQYF. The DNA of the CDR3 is TGCGCCAGCAGCTTGGGAGGGTGGGAGACCCAGTACTTC.

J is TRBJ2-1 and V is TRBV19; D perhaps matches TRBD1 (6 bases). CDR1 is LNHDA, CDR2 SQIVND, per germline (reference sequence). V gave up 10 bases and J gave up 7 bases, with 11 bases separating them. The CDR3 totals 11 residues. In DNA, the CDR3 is TGTGCCACCGAGAGGGGGAATGAGCAGTTCTTC. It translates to CATERGNEQFF.

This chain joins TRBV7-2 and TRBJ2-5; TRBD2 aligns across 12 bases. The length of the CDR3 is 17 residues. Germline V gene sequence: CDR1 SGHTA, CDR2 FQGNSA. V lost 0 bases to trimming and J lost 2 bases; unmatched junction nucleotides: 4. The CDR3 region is CASSLAASGGGQETQYF. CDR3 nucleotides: TGTGCCAGCAGCTTAGCTGCTAGCGGGGGGGGACAAGAGACCCAGTACTTC.

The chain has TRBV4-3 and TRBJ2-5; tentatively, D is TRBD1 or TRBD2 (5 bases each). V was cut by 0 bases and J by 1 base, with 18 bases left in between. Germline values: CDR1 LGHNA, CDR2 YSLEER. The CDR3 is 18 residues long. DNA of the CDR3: TGCGCCAGCAGCCAAGAAAGTAGCGCAAACAGGCGCCAAGAGACCCAGTACTTC. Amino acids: CASSQESSANRRQETQYF.

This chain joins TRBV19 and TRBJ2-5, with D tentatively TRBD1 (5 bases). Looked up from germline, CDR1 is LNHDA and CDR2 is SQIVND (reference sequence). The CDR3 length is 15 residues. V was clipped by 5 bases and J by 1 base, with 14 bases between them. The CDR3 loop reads CASSHATAGQETQYF. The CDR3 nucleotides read TGTGCCAGTAGTCATGCGACAGCCGGCCAAGAGACCCAGTACTTC. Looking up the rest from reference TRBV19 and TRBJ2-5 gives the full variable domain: DGGITQSPKYLFRKEGQNVTLSCEQNLNHDAMYWYRQDPGQGLRLIYYSQIVNDFQKGDIAEGYSVSREKKESFPLTVTSAQKNPTAFYLCASSHATAGQETQYFGPGTRLLVL.

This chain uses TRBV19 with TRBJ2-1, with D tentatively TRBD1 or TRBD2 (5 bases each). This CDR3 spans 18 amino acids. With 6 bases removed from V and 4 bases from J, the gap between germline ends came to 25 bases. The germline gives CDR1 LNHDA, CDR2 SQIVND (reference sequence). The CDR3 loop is CASSPGPPLTPSYNEQFF. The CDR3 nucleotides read TGTGCCAGTAGCCCGGGACCCCCTCTTACTCCCTCGTACAATGAGCAGTTCTTC.

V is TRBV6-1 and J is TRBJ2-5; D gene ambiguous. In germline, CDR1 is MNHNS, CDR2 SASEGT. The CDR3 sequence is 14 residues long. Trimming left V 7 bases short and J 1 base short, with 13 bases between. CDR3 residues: CASILTGSQETQYF. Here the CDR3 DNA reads TGTGCCAGCATCCTGACCGGGTCCCAAGAGACCCAGTACTTC.

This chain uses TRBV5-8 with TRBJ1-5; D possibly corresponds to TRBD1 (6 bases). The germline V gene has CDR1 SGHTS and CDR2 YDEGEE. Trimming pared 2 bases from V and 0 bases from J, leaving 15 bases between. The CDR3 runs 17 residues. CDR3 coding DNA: TGTGCCAGCAGCTTTGGCGGGGGCGCTTATAGCAATCAGCCCCAGCATTTT. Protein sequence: CASSFGGGAYSNQPQHF.